A single sample is the source of the 27 T cell receptor beta chains below, sequenced in a study of T cell responses to AZD1222 COVID-19 vaccine. TCRdb keeps only in-frame clones here, not all; method: immunoSEQ multiplex PCR. The sample carries under 200,000 clones, roughly 85% recorded once. The sample in question was peripheral blood, obtained 28 days after the second AZD1222 dose. The receptors were sampled from an adult who received the AZD1222 COVID-19 vaccine.

V usage is TRBV6-2 or TRBV6-3 and J usage is TRBJ2-5; perhaps TRBD2 as D (6 bases). The CDR3 consists of 17 residues. Germline CDR1 reads MNHEY; CDR2 reads SVGEGT. Between the trimmed V and J ends, which lost 2 bases and 3 bases, there was a span of 19 bases. The DNA of the CDR3 is TGTGCCAGCAGTTACGATAGTGAAGGGTGGGGGGAAGAGACCCAGTACTTC. Amino acid sequence: CASSYDSEGWGEETQYF.

The chain is built from TRBV3-1 (or the pseudogene TRBV3-2) and TRBJ2-7, with D perhaps TRBD2 (5 bases). CDR3 size: 13 residues. CDR1 and CDR2 from the germline V gene are LGHDT and YNNKEL (reference sequence). V was pared by 4 bases and J by 3 bases, with 10 bases between. This CDR3 reads CASSPRGYYEQYF. The CDR3 nucleotides are TGTGCCAGCAGCCCCCGGGGATACTACGAGCAGTACTTC.

This clone turned up a few times. CDR3 DNA sequence: TGTGCCAGCAGCGGATATAGCGGGAGGTCCTACAATGAGCAGTTCTTC. It yields the protein CASSGYSGRSYNEQFF. V gene TRBV2 combines with J gene TRBJ2-1, with TRBD2 matching 10 bases. Germline V gene lookup returns CDR1 SNHLY and CDR2 FYNNEI. The CDR3 totals 16 residues. V lost 6 bases and J lost 1; bases outside the gene matches: 6. The full variable domain, rest sourced from reference TRBV2 and TRBJ2-1, is EPEVTQTPSHQVTQMGQEVILRCVPISNHLYFYWYRQILGQKVEFLVSFYNNEISEKSEIFDDQFSVERPDGSNFTLKIRSTKLEDSAMYFCASSGYSGRSYNEQFFGPGTRLTVL.

The chain uses TRBV10-3 and TRBJ1-4; D is unresolved. Germline V gene lookup returns CDR1 ENHRY and CDR2 SYGVKD. The V and J ends lost 5 bases and 8 bases respectively, with 21 bases between them. The CDR3 extends over 16 amino acids. Here the CDR3 reads CAISPTGTTRSEKLFF. CDR3 nucleotides: TGTGCCATCAGTCCCACGGGAACCACTCGTAGCGAAAAACTGTTTTTT.

The J gene is TRBJ1-6, the V gene TRBV18; 9 bases map to TRBD1. This CDR3 contains 16 residues. The V gene end was trimmed by 3 bases and the J gene end by 9 bases; junction bases not matched to a gene: 9. Germline CDR1 and CDR2: KGHSH and LQKENI. The chain's CDR3 is CASSPPGQGSVSPLHF. The CDR3 nucleotides are TGTGCCAGCTCACCGCCGGGACAGGGTAGCGTTTCACCCCTCCACTTT.

This chain connects TRBV7-2 to TRBJ1-1; a possible D gene is TRBD1 (5 bases). With 3 bases removed from V and 6 bases from J, the gap between germline ends came to 8 bases. The germline gives CDR1 SGHTA, CDR2 FQGNSA. This CDR3 is built from 12 residues. Here the CDR3 reads CASSFAGSEAFF. As DNA, the CDR3 is TGTGCCAGCAGCTTCGCAGGGTCTGAAGCTTTCTTT.

The V call is TRBV5-4, the J call TRBJ2-1, with 8 nucleotides matching TRBD1. Germline V gene sequence: CDR1 SGHNT, CDR2 YYREEE (reference sequence). The trim removed 5 bases at V and 0 bases at J, leaving 4 bases unmatched. This CDR3 has 15 amino acids. This CDR3 is CASSFTGGSYNEQFF. In DNA form, the CDR3 reads TGTGCCAGCAGTTTCACAGGGGGCTCCTACAATGAGCAGTTCTTC.

The V and J genes are TRBV5-4 and TRBJ2-5; no reliable D call. The V and J ends lost 4 bases and 1 base respectively, with 8 bases between them. CDR1 is SGHNT, CDR2 YYREEE, per germline (reference sequence). This CDR3 is 13 amino acids long. For the CDR3, the DNA is TGTGCCAGCAGCATTGTGTCCCAAGAGACCCAGTACTTC. As protein: CASSIVSQETQYF.

V usage is TRBV2 and J usage is TRBJ1-5, with D possibly matching TRBD1 (5 bases). Trimming took off 8 bases at V and 3 bases at J, with 17 bases between the two ends. The CDR3 length is 15 residues. Germline lookup yields CDR1 SNHLY and CDR2 FYNNEI. The CDR3 loop is CASQFSGTLNQPQHF. CDR3 nucleotide sequence: TGTGCCAGCCAGTTCTCGGGGACCCTCAATCAGCCCCAGCATTTT.

This rearrangement joins TRBV4-1 to TRBJ1-1, with TRBD1 identical over 10 bases. J lost 10 bases, V lost 0 bases, and 11 bases had no gene match. CDR1 and CDR2 (germline): MGHRA, YSYEKL. The CDR3 sequence is 16 residues long. CDR3 nucleotides: TGCGCCAGCAGCCAAGATTGGGGGACAGGGGATGGGGTAGCTTTCTTT. Translating it yields CASSQDWGTGDGVAFF.

This chain joins TRBV9 and TRBJ2-7; TRBD2 agrees at 10 bases. CDR3 length: 15 amino acids. With V trimmed by 0 bases and J by 2 bases, 2 bases remained unmatched. The V gene's germline CDR1 is SGDLS and CDR2 YYNGEE. Here the CDR3 reads CASSVGTSGTYEQYF. In DNA form, the CDR3 reads TGTGCCAGCAGCGTAGGGACTAGCGGTACCTACGAGCAGTACTTC.

This clone was observed a single time. The CDR3 sequence: CASVTGFPYTEAFF. DNA of the CDR3: TGTGCCAGCGTTACAGGGTTTCCGTACACTGAAGCTTTCTTT. The genes are TRBV6-5 and TRBJ1-1; possible D gene TRBD1, 6 bases. The germline gives CDR1 MNHEY, CDR2 SVGAGI. The CDR3 is made up of 14 amino acids. V was shortened by 8 bases and J by 3 bases, with 16 bases between the two germline ends.

V gene TRBV10-3 combines with J gene TRBJ2-2, with 7 nucleotides matching TRBD2. Per the germline V gene, CDR1 is ENHRY and CDR2 is SYGVKD. The CDR3 consists of 15 residues. V trimming: 2 bases; J trimming: 3 bases; junction bases outside the gene matches: 3. The CDR3 DNA sequence: TGTGCCATCAGTGAGAGGGGAGGGGACACCGGGGAGCTGTTTTTT. Residues: CAISERGGDTGELFF.

J is TRBJ1-1 and V is TRBV3-1 (or the pseudogene TRBV3-2); 9 bases match TRBD1. The V gene end was trimmed by 3 bases and the J gene end by 4 bases; junction bases not matched to a gene: 6. Germline loops: CDR1 LGHDT, CDR2 YNNKEL (reference sequence). The CDR3 extends over 15 amino acids. For the CDR3, the DNA is TGTGCCAGCAGCCAGGGACAGGGTTTGGGCACTGAAGCTTTCTTT. Amino acid sequence: CASSQGQGLGTEAFF.

This clone was observed a single time. The genes are TRBV9 and TRBJ1-1; no reliable D call. Germline-derived CDR1 and CDR2 are SGDLS and YYNGEE. This CDR3 is 16 amino acids long. Trimming took off 0 bases at V and 5 bases at J, with 17 bases between the two ends. Here the CDR3 DNA reads TGTGCCAGCAGCGTAGGACTTAGTCGTGTCGGGACTGAAGCTTTCTTT. Translated, it gives CASSVGLSRVGTEAFF.

The chain has TRBV4-2 and TRBJ1-6; D is unresolved. V lost 4 bases, J lost 0 bases, and 7 bases lay in between. Germline lookup yields CDR1 LGHNA and CDR2 YNFKEQ. The CDR3 is 15 residues long. The CDR3 DNA reads TGTGCCAGCAGCCTTGAGAGCTCCTATAATTCACCCCTCCACTTT. Its translation is CASSLESSYNSPLHF.

The chain links TRBV19 to TRBJ1-4; a possible D gene is TRBD1 (6 bases). Trimming left V 5 bases short and J 8 bases short, with 15 bases between. Germline CDR1 reads LNHDA; CDR2 reads SQIVND (reference sequence). The CDR3 extends over 14 amino acids. CDR3 nucleotides: TGTGCCAGTAGTGCTTTTATTAGGGGGGAAAAACTGTTTTTT. Translated, it gives CASSAFIRGEKLFF.

The chain carries TRBV7-6 and TRBJ1-4, with D maybe TRBD1 (5 bases). CDR1 and CDR2 from the germline V gene are SGHVS and FNYEAQ. Trimming took 1 base from V and 3 from J, leaving 12 bases between them. The CDR3 totals 16 residues. CDR3 region: CASSLGGAFSNEKLFF. DNA of the CDR3: TGTGCCAGCAGCTTAGGAGGGGCATTCTCTAATGAAAAACTGTTTTTT.

V is TRBV5-6 and J is TRBJ2-1; D is ambiguous. This CDR3 has 12 residues. V was trimmed by 0 bases and J by 9 bases, leaving 7 bases between them. Looked up from germline, CDR1 is SGHDT and CDR2 is YYEEEE. Written as DNA, the CDR3 is TGTGCCAGCAGCTTGGTTGGGTTTGAGCAGTTCTTC. This encodes CASSLVGFEQFF.

The V gene is TRBV7-9, the J gene TRBJ2-3; possibly TRBD1 for D (8 bases). V lost 5 bases, J lost 2 bases, and 17 bases lay in between. The CDR3 has 16 residues. Germline V gene data show CDR1 as SEHNR and CDR2 as FQNEAQ (reference sequence). The CDR3 protein is CASSGRDRKVTDTQYF. CDR3 sequence (DNA): TGTGCCAGCAGCGGGAGGGACAGGAAAGTCACAGATACGCAGTATTTT.

This clone was counted a single time. The genes are TRBV5-4 and TRBJ1-2; TRBD1 is a possible D gene (5 bases). This CDR3 region has 13 residues. The V end was cut by 2 bases, the J end by 4 bases, with 9 bases between. Germline values: CDR1 SGHNT, CDR2 YYREEE (reference sequence). CDR3 DNA: TGTGCCAGCAGCTTAACAGGACCCTATGGCTACACCTTC. It is translated as CASSLTGPYGYTF.

This chain joins TRBV27 and TRBJ2-1; D might be TRBD1 or TRBD2, each matching 5 bases. The V gene lost 7 bases and the J gene lost 12 bases, with 28 bases spanning the gap. This CDR3 spans 16 amino acids. Germline V CDR1 and CDR2: MNHEY, SMNVEV (reference sequence). CDR3 DNA: TGTGCCAGCAATTCCTATCCCGCAGGGTCGGGGAGTGGGCAGTTCTTC. Translation gives CASNSYPAGSGSGQFF.

The V and J genes are TRBV2 and TRBJ2-2; maybe TRBD2 (5 bases). The CDR3 has 16 amino acids. CDR1 and CDR2 (germline): SNHLY, FYNNEI. The germline V and J ends were trimmed by 6 bases and 3 bases, with 17 bases remaining between them. The CDR3 nucleotides are TGTGCCAGCAGCCCGACTATACTCGCGGACACCGGGGAGCTGTTTTTT. Residues: CASSPTILADTGELFF.

The J gene is TRBJ2-5, the V gene TRBV7-2; 9 nucleotides match TRBD2. Looked up from germline, CDR1 is SGHTA and CDR2 is FQGNSA. The CDR3 length is 14 residues. With 5 bases clipped from V and 3 bases from J, the junction kept 4 bases outside the gene matches. CDR3 residues: CASSGRGGEETQYF. The CDR3, as DNA: TGTGCCAGCAGCGGACGCGGGGGGGAAGAGACCCAGTACTTC.

The J gene is TRBJ2-2, the V gene TRBV12-3 or TRBV12-4, with unresolved D. Trimming stripped 6 bases from V and 2 bases from J, with 1 base between. The CDR3 spans 11 residues. CDR3 residues: CASRNTGELFF. The DNA of the CDR3 is TGTGCCAGCAGAAACACCGGGGAGCTGTTTTTT.

J is TRBJ2-3 and V is TRBV7-2; 8 bases are shared with TRBD2. V lost 1 base to trimming and J lost 9 bases; unmatched junction nucleotides: 15. Germline CDR1 and CDR2: SGHTA and FQGNSA. The CDR3 sequence is 17 residues long. In nucleotides, the CDR3 is TGTGCCAGCAGCTTAGGGTCGAGCGGGGGACTCCCCGAGACGCAGTATTTT. It is translated as CASSLGSSGGLPETQYF.

V and J are TRBV18 and TRBJ1-2, with D uncertain. This CDR3 contains 14 residues. V lost 3 bases and J lost 2, with 10 bases in between. Germline CDR1 reads KGHSH; CDR2 reads LQKENI. The chain's CDR3 is CASSPGEGNYGYTF. The CDR3 DNA reads as TGTGCCAGCTCACCGGGAGAGGGCAACTATGGCTACACCTTC. The variable domain in full, completed from reference TRBV18 and TRBJ1-2, reads NAGVMQNPRHLVRRRGQEARLRCSPMKGHSHVYWYRQLPEEGLKFMVYLQKENIIDESGMPKERFSAEFPKEGPSILRIQQVVRGDSAAYFCASSPGEGNYGYTFGSGTRLTVV.